The clone carrying this T cell receptor (beta chain) was found many times. This record comes from a study of spatial heterogeneity in lung cancer. In the study overall: PBMC samples from follow-up, where available, were sequenced a median of approximately 24 months after resection.

TCRdb reprocessed the 5' RACE reads via MiXCR and lists one record per CDR3 protein. This table holds roughly 70,000 distinct CDR3 sequences, roughly 8.9% found once. The V gene end was trimmed by 4 bases and the J gene end by 1 base; junction bases not matched to a gene: 4. CDR1 is MRHNA and CDR2 is SNTAGT in the germline V gene. The CDR3 sequence is 15 residues long. Time point denoted: blood at routine non-recurrence follow-up after resection. Sequencing of whole RNA from tumor, nontumor lung or frozen PBMC involved no sorting. The origin of this receptor is a female donor with early-stage non-small cell lung cancer. The V and J genes are TRBV6-4 and TRBJ2-1, with TRBD2 matching 7 bases. The input for sequencing was PBMCs, taken at follow-up. This CDR3 is CASSVERGSYNEQFF. The CDR3 DNA reads as TGTGCCAGCAGTGTGGAGCGGGGTTCCTACAATGAGCAGTTCTTC.